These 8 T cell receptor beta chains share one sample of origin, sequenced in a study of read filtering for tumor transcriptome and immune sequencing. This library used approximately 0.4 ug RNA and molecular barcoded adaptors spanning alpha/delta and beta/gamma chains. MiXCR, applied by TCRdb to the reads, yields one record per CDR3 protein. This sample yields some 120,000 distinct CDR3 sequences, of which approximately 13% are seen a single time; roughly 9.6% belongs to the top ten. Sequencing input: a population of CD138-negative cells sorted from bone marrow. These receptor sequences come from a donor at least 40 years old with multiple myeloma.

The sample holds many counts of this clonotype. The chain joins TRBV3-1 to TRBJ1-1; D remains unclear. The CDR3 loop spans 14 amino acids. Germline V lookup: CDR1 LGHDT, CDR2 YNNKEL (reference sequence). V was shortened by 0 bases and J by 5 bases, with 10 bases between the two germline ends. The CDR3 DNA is TGTGCCAGCAGCCAAGATATGGGCTGGACTGAAGCTTTCTTT. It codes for CASSQDMGWTEAFF.

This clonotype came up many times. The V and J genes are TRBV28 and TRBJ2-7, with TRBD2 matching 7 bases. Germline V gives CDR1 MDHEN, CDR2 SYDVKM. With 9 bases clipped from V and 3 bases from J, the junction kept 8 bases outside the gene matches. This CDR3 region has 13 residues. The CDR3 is CASKPGTNYEQYF. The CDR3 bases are TGTGCCAGTAAGCCCGGGACTAACTACGAGCAGTACTTC.

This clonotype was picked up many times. This CDR3 reads CASSWGEGYNEQFF. The CDR3 region has the DNA TGTGCCAGCAGCTGGGGCGAAGGGTACAATGAGCAGTTCTTC. This chain uses TRBV7-9 with TRBJ2-1, with a weak D call TRBD1 (5 bases). Trimming cost V 4 bases and J 4 bases, with 11 bases left between them. The CDR3 totals 14 residues. The V gene's germline CDR1 is SEHNR and CDR2 FQNEAQ (reference sequence).

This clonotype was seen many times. CDR3 nucleotide sequence: TGTGCCAGCAGTCGCCCGGGACTAGCGGGAGCCGGGGAGCTGTTTTTT. Its protein is CASSRPGLAGAGELFF. The V call is TRBV12-3 or TRBV12-4, the J call TRBJ2-2; 14 bases fit TRBD2. The CDR3 length is 16 residues. V lost 5 bases to trimming and J lost 6 bases; unmatched junction nucleotides: 5.

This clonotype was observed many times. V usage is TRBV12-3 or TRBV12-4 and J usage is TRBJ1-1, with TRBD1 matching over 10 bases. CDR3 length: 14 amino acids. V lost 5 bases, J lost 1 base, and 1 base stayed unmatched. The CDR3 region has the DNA TGTGCCAGCAGTGGGGACAGGGGGAACACTGAAGCTTTCTTT. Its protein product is CASSGDRGNTEAFF.

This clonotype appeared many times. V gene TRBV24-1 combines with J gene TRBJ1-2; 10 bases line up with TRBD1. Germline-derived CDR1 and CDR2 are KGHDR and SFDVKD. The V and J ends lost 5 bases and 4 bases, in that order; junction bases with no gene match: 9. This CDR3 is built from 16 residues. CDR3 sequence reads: CATSAPGTGVAYGYTF. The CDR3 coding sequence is TGTGCCACCAGTGCCCCTGGGACAGGGGTAGCCTATGGCTACACCTTC.

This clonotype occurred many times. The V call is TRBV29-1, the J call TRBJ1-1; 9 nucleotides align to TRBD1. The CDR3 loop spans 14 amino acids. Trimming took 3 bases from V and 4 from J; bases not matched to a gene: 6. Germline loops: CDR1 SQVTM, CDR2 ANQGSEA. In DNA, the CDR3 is TGCAGCGTTGAGTCCGGGACAGGGTTCACTGAAGCTTTCTTT. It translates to CSVESGTGFTEAFF.

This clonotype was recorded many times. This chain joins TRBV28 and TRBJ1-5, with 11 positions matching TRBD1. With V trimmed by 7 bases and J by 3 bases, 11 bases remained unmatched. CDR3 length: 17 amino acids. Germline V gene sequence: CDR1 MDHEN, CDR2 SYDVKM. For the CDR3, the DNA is TGTGCCAGCATCACCCCCGGGACAGGGGGGGTCAATCAGCCCCAGCATTTT. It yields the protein CASITPGTGGVNQPQHF.